The 21 T cell receptor beta chains reported below all come from one sample, sequenced in a study of cytomegalovirus exposure and HLA in healthy donors. PCR primers comprised 60 Vbeta and 13 Jbeta primers. Some clones are missing from TCRdb's copy, which holds only in-frame ones; the method was immunoSEQ multiplex PCR. The profile covers some 150,000 clones, with 76% appearing a single time and about 1.7% taken by the ten largest. Sequenced material: PBMCs. The source of these receptors is a female donor in good health and CMV-seropositive.

The chain carries TRBV7-2 and TRBJ2-7, with 7 positions matching TRBD1. V gave up 4 bases and J gave up 2 bases; unmatched junction bases: 8. The germline V gene encodes CDR1 SGHTA and CDR2 FQGNSA. The CDR3 has 15 amino acids. This CDR3 is CASSSTGATAYEQYF. The CDR3 DNA sequence: TGTGCCAGCAGCTCCACAGGGGCGACTGCCTACGAGCAGTACTTC.

V and J are TRBV2 and TRBJ1-1; unclear D gene. V dropped 5 bases and J dropped 7 bases, with 14 bases sitting between them. This CDR3 region has 13 residues. The V gene's germline CDR1 is SNHLY and CDR2 FYNNEI. The CDR3 here is CASSYGEHSEAFF. CDR3 sequence (DNA): TGTGCCAGCAGTTACGGTGAGCATAGTGAAGCTTTCTTT.

The CDR3 here is CASSQDDRGLRTDTQYF. The CDR3 bases are TGCGCCAGCAGCCAAGACGACAGGGGGCTTCGTACAGATACGCAGTATTTT. V gene TRBV4-1 combines with J gene TRBJ2-3; 10 nucleotides line up with TRBD1. The V gene end was trimmed by 0 bases and the J gene end by 3 bases; junction bases not matched to a gene: 6. Germline values: CDR1 MGHRA, CDR2 YSYEKL. The CDR3 consists of 17 residues.

The chain combines TRBV4-1 with TRBJ2-1; 9 nucleotides match TRBD2. The CDR3 totals 15 residues. Per the germline V gene, CDR1 is MGHRA and CDR2 is YSYEKL. V shed 4 bases, J shed 4 bases, and the junction held 5 bases outside the gene matches. The CDR3 sequence: CASSRGRAGYNEQFF. In DNA, the CDR3 is TGCGCCAGCAGCCGCGGGAGGGCCGGATACAATGAGCAGTTCTTC.

This clone has more than one count but fewer than ten. V gene TRBV28 combines with J gene TRBJ1-2; TRBD1 is a possible D gene (6 bases). Germline CDR1 MDHEN, CDR2 SYDVKM. The CDR3 has 13 residues. The V end was cut by 1 base, the J end by 7 bases, with 10 bases between. CDR3 loop: CASSLSWGPGYTF. The CDR3 region has the DNA TGTGCCAGCAGTTTATCTTGGGGGCCTGGCTACACCTTC.

This chain connects TRBV11-2 to TRBJ2-2; 7 nucleotides match TRBD1. The J segment lost 4 bases and the V segment lost 5 bases, leaving 4 bases of the junction unmatched. Germline V gene data show CDR1 as SGHAT and CDR2 as FQNNGV. The CDR3 extends over 14 amino acids. CDR3 coding DNA: TGTGCCAGCAGCCCAACAGGGGTCACCGGGGAGCTGTTTTTT. The encoded protein is CASSPTGVTGELFF.

This clone was observed a few times. The rearrangement uses TRBV25-1 and TRBJ2-1; possible D gene TRBD1, 5 bases. Per germline, CDR1 MGHDK and CDR2 SYGVNS. V was shortened by 2 bases and J by 5 bases, with 13 bases between the two germline ends. The CDR3 has 15 residues. The CDR3 DNA follows: TGTGCCAGCAGTGAAACCCCCCAGGGCCACAATGAGCAGTTCTTC. Amino acid sequence: CASSETPQGHNEQFF.

V and J are TRBV6-6 and TRBJ2-7; D unresolved. Germline V CDR1 and CDR2: MNHNY, SVGAGI (reference sequence). V lost 5 bases, J lost 0 bases, and 8 bases lay in between. This CDR3 has 13 residues. The DNA for the CDR3 is TGTGCCAGCAGTGAGATAGTCTCCTACGAGCAGTACTTC. This encodes CASSEIVSYEQYF.

The chain employs TRBV6-5 and TRBJ2-7, with TRBD1 matching 8 bases. The CDR3 totals 14 residues. The germline V gene encodes CDR1 MNHEY and CDR2 SVGAGI. Trimming at V came to 4 bases and at J to 3 bases, leaving 5 bases not matched to a gene. CDR3 sequence (DNA): TGTGCCAGCAGTTCCGTGGACAGGGACTACGAGCAGTACTTC. It translates to CASSSVDRDYEQYF.

This chain joins TRBV12-5 and TRBJ2-1; 12 bases line up with TRBD2. Germline V CDR1 and CDR2: LGHNT, FRNRAP. Trimming cost V 2 bases and J 8 bases; bases outside gene matches: 10. This CDR3 has 17 residues. The CDR3 is CASGLSTLAGGPDEQFF. The CDR3 DNA reads TGTGCTAGTGGTTTGTCGACGCTAGCGGGAGGGCCCGATGAGCAGTTCTTC.

The J gene is TRBJ1-1, the V gene TRBV18; weak D call: TRBD1 (5 bases). Germline loops: CDR1 KGHSH, CDR2 LQKENI. The CDR3 sequence is 16 residues long. Deletions cut 0 bases from V and 6 bases from J, with 17 bases between. The chain's CDR3 is CASSPPVGAAKSEAFF. CDR3 DNA: TGTGCCAGCTCACCACCGGTAGGGGCCGCGAAGTCTGAAGCTTTCTTT.

The CDR3 DNA follows: TGTGCCAGCAGCTCACAGGGGGCGCTTTGGTCACCCCTCCACTTT. Protein sequence: CASSSQGALWSPLHF. The rearrangement uses TRBV7-2 and TRBJ1-6; TRBD1 matches 9 bases. J was trimmed by 10 bases and V by 4 bases; bases with no gene match: 8. Germline CDR1 SGHTA, CDR2 FQGNSA. This CDR3 contains 15 residues. The full variable domain, in which reference TRBV7-2 and TRBJ1-6 provide the parts outside the CDR3, is GAGVSQSPSNKVTEKGKDVELRCDPISGHTALYWYRQSLGQGLEFLIYFQGNSAPDKSGLPSDRFSAERTGGSVSTLTIQRTQQEDSAVYLCASSSQGALWSPLHFGNGTRLTVT.

The V call is TRBV5-1, the J call TRBJ2-2; possible D gene TRBD1, 5 bases. Germline V CDR1 and CDR2: SGHRS, YFSETQ. The CDR3 totals 15 residues. Trimming took off 6 bases at V and 3 bases at J, with 15 bases between the two ends. The CDR3 nucleotides read TGCGCCAGCACCCTGACAGCTGGGGACACCGGGGAGCTGTTTTTT. Translating it yields CASTLTAGDTGELFF. Combining the CDR3 with reference TRBV5-1 and TRBJ2-2 gives the whole variable domain KAGVTQTPRYLIKTRGQQVTLSCSPISGHRSVSWYQQTPGQGLQFLFEYFSETQRNKGNFPGRFSGRQFSNSRSEMNVSTLELGDSALYLCASTLTAGDTGELFFGEGSRLTVL.

J is TRBJ2-7 and V is TRBV19; the D gene is possibly TRBD2 (6 bases). V was trimmed by 3 bases and J by 0 bases, leaving 9 bases between them. The CDR3 runs to 14 residues. Germline V gene data show CDR1 as LNHDA and CDR2 as SQIVND (reference sequence). CDR3 nucleotide sequence: TGTGCCAGTAGTATGGGGGGAGACTCCTACGAGCAGTACTTC. Its protein product is CASSMGGDSYEQYF.

The rearrangement uses TRBV7-9 and TRBJ1-4; TRBD1 agrees at 7 bases. The trim removed 2 bases at V and 5 bases at J, leaving 5 bases unmatched. This CDR3 spans 15 amino acids. The germline V gene encodes CDR1 SEHNR and CDR2 FQNEAQ (reference sequence). The CDR3 nucleotides are TGTGCCAGCAGCTTATGGGGGACAGTGAATGAAAAACTGTTTTTT. This encodes CASSLWGTVNEKLFF.

This chain connects TRBV19 to TRBJ1-6, with D possibly matching TRBD1 (6 bases). This CDR3 has 13 amino acids. The germline V and J ends were trimmed by 7 bases and 5 bases, with 9 bases remaining between them. CDR1 LNHDA and CDR2 SQIVND come from the germline V gene (reference sequence). CDR3 coding DNA: TGTGCCAGTAAAAGGGACAATAATTCACCCCTCCACTTT. Its translation is CASKRDNNSPLHF.

The chain carries TRBV10-3 and TRBJ2-2, with 14 bases matching TRBD2. There are 18 residues in the CDR3. With V trimmed by 8 bases and J by 6 bases, 14 bases remained unmatched. Per the germline V gene, CDR1 is ENHRY and CDR2 is SYGVKD. DNA of the CDR3: TGTGCCATCCGCGGGAGGGGGACTAGCGGGAGTCGGGCCGGGGAGCTGTTTTTT. Residues: CAIRGRGTSGSRAGELFF.

The chain recombines TRBV18 with TRBJ1-1; TRBD1 might be the D (5 bases). V was clipped by 2 bases and J by 5 bases, with 15 bases between them. The CDR3 is 15 residues long. CDR1 is KGHSH and CDR2 is LQKENI in the germline V gene. The CDR3 coding sequence is TGTGCCAGCTCACCATCCGGCCAGGGAGGTACTGAAGCTTTCTTT. This encodes CASSPSGQGGTEAFF. Combining the CDR3 with reference TRBV18 and TRBJ1-1 gives the whole variable domain NAGVMQNPRHLVRRRGQEARLRCSPMKGHSHVYWYRQLPEEGLKFMVYLQKENIIDESGMPKERFSAEFPKEGPSILRIQQVVRGDSAAYFCASSPSGQGGTEAFFGQGTRLTVV.

The chain carries TRBV19 and TRBJ2-1; D not certain. V shed 4 bases and J shed 8 bases, with 3 bases lying between them. Germline V gene data show CDR1 as LNHDA and CDR2 as SQIVND (reference sequence). The CDR3 length is 10 residues. The CDR3 sequence: CASSNYEQFF. The CDR3 coding sequence is TGTGCCAGTAGTAACTATGAGCAGTTCTTC. Drawing the rest from reference TRBV19 and TRBJ2-1, the complete variable domain is DGGITQSPKYLFRKEGQNVTLSCEQNLNHDAMYWYRQDPGQGLRLIYYSQIVNDFQKGDIAEGYSVSREKKESFPLTVTSAQKNPTAFYLCASSNYEQFFGPGTRLTVL.

This rearrangement joins TRBV13 to TRBJ2-5, with 10 bases matching TRBD1. CDR3 length equals 14 residues. V lost 5 bases, J lost 5 bases, and 5 bases stayed unmatched. Looked up from germline, CDR1 is PRHDT and CDR2 is FYEKMQ (reference sequence). CDR3 nucleotide sequence: TGTGCCAGCAGCACGGGACAGGGGTGGGAGACCCAGTACTTC. This translates into CASSTGQGWETQYF.

This clone has a handful of counts. This chain uses TRBV14 with TRBJ1-2; 7 bases match TRBD1. CDR3 length: 12 residues. After removal of 4 bases from V and 8 bases from J, the junction contained 4 bases not matched to a gene. Germline CDR1 and CDR2: SGHDN and FVKESK. CDR3 DNA: TGTGCCAGCAGCCTCTACAGGGGCGGCTACACCTTC. Translated: CASSLYRGGYTF.